Below, 17 T cell receptor beta chains from the same sample are listed, as sequenced in a study of blood T cell repertoires in COVID-19. Sequenced by immunoSEQ multiplex PCR; TCRdb stores in-frame clones only, minus some. The sample contains some 290,000 clones, 90% of which appear only once. The sequencing sample was made of peripheral blood. The receptors were gathered from a woman aged 40 to 50 with COVID-19, enrolled during active disease.

The chain joins TRBV5-1 to TRBJ2-2; TRBD1 agrees at 9 bases. J gave up 3 bases and V 6 bases, and 6 bases lay outside the gene matches. Germline V gene lookup returns CDR1 SGHRS and CDR2 YFSETQ. The CDR3 contains 15 residues. CDR3 loop: CASTKTGGDTGELFF. The CDR3 DNA reads as TGCGCCAGCACCAAGACAGGGGGGGACACCGGGGAGCTGTTTTTT.

The chain combines TRBV5-6 with TRBJ1-5, with a weak D call TRBD1 (6 bases). Trimming shortened V by 2 bases and J by 5 bases, and 14 bases separated the two germline ends. Germline V gene sequence: CDR1 SGHDT, CDR2 YYEEEE. CDR3 size: 15 residues. The CDR3: CASSLGQWRDQPQHF. The CDR3 nucleotides read TGTGCCAGCAGCTTAGGACAGTGGCGGGATCAGCCCCAGCATTTT.

This clone has more than one count but fewer than ten. The chain is built from TRBV7-9 and TRBJ1-1; maybe TRBD1 (5 bases). CDR1 is SEHNR, CDR2 FQNEAQ, per germline (reference sequence). Trimming pared 1 base from V and 5 bases from J, leaving 8 bases between. This CDR3 region has 13 residues. CDR3 DNA sequence: TGTGCCAGCAGCTTAGTGGAGGGGACTGAAGCTTTCTTT. Translated, it gives CASSLVEGTEAFF.

V and J are TRBV20-1 and TRBJ1-1, with D unclear. This CDR3 is built from 12 residues. Germline lookup yields CDR1 DFQATT and CDR2 SNEGSKA (reference sequence). Trimming left V 3 bases short and J 1 base short, with 6 bases between. Here the CDR3 reads CSASVGNTEAFF. DNA of the CDR3: TGCAGTGCTAGTGTCGGGAACACTGAAGCTTTCTTT.

The genes are TRBV4-3 and TRBJ2-7; 8 bases are shared with TRBD1. CDR1 and CDR2 from the germline V gene are LGHNA and YSLEER. The CDR3 spans 16 residues. The ends lost 0 bases at V and 2 bases at J; junction bases unmatched: 6. CDR3 amino acids: CASSQDRNRGTYEQYF. The CDR3 DNA reads as TGCGCCAGCAGCCAAGATCGGAACAGGGGGACCTACGAGCAGTACTTC.

The rearrangement links TRBV18 to TRBJ1-2; 7 bases line up with TRBD1. The CDR3 has 14 residues. With 5 bases clipped from V and 4 bases from J, the junction kept 7 bases outside the gene matches. CDR1 and CDR2 from the germline V gene are KGHSH and LQKENI. The CDR3: CASSNVRDSYGYTF. The CDR3 bases are TGTGCCAGCTCAAATGTCCGGGACAGCTATGGCTACACCTTC.

The chain links TRBV6-5 to TRBJ2-5, with TRBD2 matching over 8 bases. Per germline, CDR1 MNHEY and CDR2 SVGAGI. The CDR3 consists of 15 residues. Trimming at V came to 6 bases and at J to 3 bases, leaving 9 bases not matched to a gene. This CDR3 reads CASRPPGLVEETQYF. As DNA, the CDR3 is TGTGCCAGCAGACCTCCGGGACTAGTGGAAGAGACCCAGTACTTC.

The chain uses TRBV9 and TRBJ2-3, with 9 bases fitting TRBD2. This CDR3 spans 16 amino acids. In germline, CDR1 is SGDLS, CDR2 YYNGEE. Trimming cost V 0 bases and J 3 bases; bases outside gene matches: 5. CDR3 nucleotides: TGTGCCAGCAGCGTAGCGGGCGGGGGGGCAACAGATACGCAGTATTTT. This encodes CASSVAGGGATDTQYF.

V and J are TRBV7-2 and TRBJ2-7; TRBD2 is a possible D gene (6 bases). The V end was cut by 0 bases, the J end by 4 bases, with 13 bases between. Per germline, CDR1 SGHTA and CDR2 FQGNSA. The CDR3 loop spans 15 amino acids. The CDR3 DNA reads as TGTGCCAGCAGCTTAGCGGGCGGGACCCTTTACGAGCAGTACTTC. Translation gives CASSLAGGTLYEQYF.

The chain links TRBV18 to TRBJ2-7; TRBD1 agrees at 9 bases. The V gene end was trimmed by 2 bases and the J gene end by 0 bases; junction bases not matched to a gene: 2. CDR3 length equals 15 residues. CDR1 KGHSH and CDR2 LQKENI come from the germline V gene. Written as DNA, the CDR3 is TGTGCCAGCTCACCAGAGACAGGGGGCTCCTACGAGCAGTACTTC. It specifies CASSPETGGSYEQYF.

Written as DNA, the CDR3 is TGTGCCAGCAGTTCCGGGACAGGGGGCACCCAGTACTTC. Translating gives CASSSGTGGTQYF. The chain joins TRBV27 to TRBJ2-5, with 12 nucleotides matching TRBD1. This CDR3 region has 13 residues. The J segment lost 8 bases and the V segment lost 4 bases, leaving 2 bases of the junction unmatched. The germline gives CDR1 MNHEY, CDR2 SMNVEV (reference sequence).

V usage is TRBV12-5 and J usage is TRBJ2-1; TRBD2 matches 10 bases. The germline V gene encodes CDR1 LGHNT and CDR2 FRNRAP. The CDR3 has 16 residues. The V gene end was trimmed by 3 bases and the J gene end by 5 bases; junction bases not matched to a gene: 7. CDR3 bases: TGTGCTAGTGGTTTAGCGGGAGGGCCATCTAACAATGAGCAGTTCTTC. It codes for CASGLAGGPSNNEQFF.

This rearrangement joins TRBV4-1 to TRBJ2-7; 10 bases align to TRBD2. Germline CDR1 reads MGHRA; CDR2 reads YSYEKL. V shed 0 bases, J shed 3 bases, and the junction held 5 bases outside the gene matches. There are 16 residues in the CDR3. The CDR3 region is CASSQDSGTSDYEQYF. The CDR3 bases are TGCGCCAGCAGCCAAGATTCAGGGACTAGCGACTACGAGCAGTACTTC.

The chain joins TRBV21-1 to TRBJ2-1; TRBD2, the table's D call, lacks a check against the DNA. TRBV21-1 corresponds to a pseudogene. The CDR3 consists of 11 residues. Here the CDR3 DNA reads TGTGCCAGCAGCAAAGCGGGAGGGCAGTTCTTC. Its translation: CASSKAGGQFF.

The chain carries TRBV21-1 and TRBJ1-5; the table's D call TRBD1 went unverified against the DNA. TRBV21-1 is reported as a pseudogene. This CDR3 region has 15 residues. This CDR3 reads CASSKGQNQNQPQHF. CDR3 nucleotide sequence: TGTGCCAGCAGTAAGGGACAAAATCAAAATCAGCCCCAGCATTTT.

The V and J genes are TRBV5-4 and TRBJ2-1, with D possibly being TRBD2 (6 bases). The CDR3 is 15 amino acids. Germline loops: CDR1 SGHNT, CDR2 YYREEE (reference sequence). Trimming pared 2 bases from V and 9 bases from J, leaving 18 bases between. The CDR3 here is CASSLRLGFWSEQFF. In nucleotides, the CDR3 is TGTGCCAGCAGCTTACGACTAGGGTTTTGGAGTGAGCAGTTCTTC. Looking up the rest from reference TRBV5-4 and TRBJ2-1 gives the full variable domain: ETGVTQSPTHLIKTRGQQVTLRCSSQSGHNTVSWYQQALGQGPQFIFQYYREEENGRGNFPPRFSGLQFPNYSSELNVNALELDDSALYLCASSLRLGFWSEQFFGPGTRLTVL.

The V and J genes are TRBV6-1 and TRBJ1-3; D may be TRBD1 (6 bases). Germline V gene sequence: CDR1 MNHNS, CDR2 SASEGT. The CDR3 consists of 16 residues. Deletions cut 3 bases from V and 4 bases from J, with 16 bases between. CDR3 protein: CASSEGAKYQGNTIYF. The CDR3 coding sequence is TGTGCCAGCAGTGAGGGGGCAAAATACCAGGGAAACACCATATATTTT.